The entry that follows covers one TCR beta chain sequence. This sample is part of a study of blood T cell repertoires in COVID-19. CDR1 and CDR2 (germline): MNHEY, SVGEGT. This CDR3 has 17 amino acids. Trimming removed 2 bases at V and 3 bases at J, with 20 bases between. The assay was immunoSEQ multiplex PCR, and TCRdb's table has in-frame clones only and misses some. The repertoire holds 120,000 to 150,000 clones, with about nine tenths as singletons. The J gene is TRBJ2-7, the V gene TRBV6-2 or TRBV6-3, with a possible D match to TRBD1 (5 bases). The specimen was peripheral blood. The TCR was taken from a man aged 45-60 years with active or convalescent COVID-19. CDR3 nucleotides: TGTGCCAGCAGTTACCCTTCCGGCAGGGTCTCCTACTACGAGCAGTACTTC. Protein product: CASSYPSGRVSYYEQYF.